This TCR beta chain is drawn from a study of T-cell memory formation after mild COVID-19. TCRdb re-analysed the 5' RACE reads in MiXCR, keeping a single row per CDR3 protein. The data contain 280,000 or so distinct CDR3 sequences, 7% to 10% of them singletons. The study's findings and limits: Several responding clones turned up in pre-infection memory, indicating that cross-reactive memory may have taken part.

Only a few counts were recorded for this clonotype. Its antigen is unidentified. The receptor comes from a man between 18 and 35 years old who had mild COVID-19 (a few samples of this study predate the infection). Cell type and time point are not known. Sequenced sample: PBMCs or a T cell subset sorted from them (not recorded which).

CDR3 protein: CASSQGLAGGEQYV. DNA for the CDR3: TGTGCCAGCAGCCAGGGACTAGCGGGGGGCGAGCAGTACGTC. The rearrangement joins TRBV7-2 to TRBJ2-7; TRBD2 matches at 15 bases. J gave up 6 bases and V 5 bases, and 2 bases lay outside the gene matches. Germline V lookup: CDR1 SGHTA, CDR2 FQGNSA. This CDR3 contains 14 residues.